This T cell receptor beta chain was identified during a study of blood T cell repertoires in COVID-19 (TCRdb year 2020). Describing the broader study: The collaborator samples originated in the United States, Italy and Spain and spanned the acute and convalescent phases of COVID-19. Where available, HLA class I and class II types were obtained from metadata supplied by the sample provider rather than from assay-based typing. Deeply sampled blood TCRbeta repertoires from subjects exposed to, actively infected with, or recovered from COVID-19 were included in the dataset. Samples came from the ongoing ImmuneRACE study (first 160 participants) plus 1,254 subjects from 6 global collaborators. The prospective study material was composed of cDNA or gDNA derived from T cells, B-cell-depleted T cells, or PBMCs. A de-identified subject ID, COVID-19 status, age in years and sex were almost always included in the sample metadata. The repertoires were released in a freely available public database intended as a resource for research on the immune response to SARS-CoV-2.

CDR1 and CDR2 are read off the germline V gene as MDHEN and SYDVKM. CDR3 length: 14 amino acids, cysteine to phenylalanine. Only the CDR3 DNA stays, 42 bases, in frame from base 1. The trim is 3 bases for V and 4 bases for J, with a gap of 12 bases between the germline ends. This clone has a handful of counts. What this receptor recognizes is not known. No per-base quality is available; no much larger clone lies one base away. The collaborating institutions used their own protocols to collect whole blood in K2EDTA tubes. For TCRbeta analysis, collaborators shipped samples as frozen whole blood, isolated PBMCs, or DNA extracted from either of those sample types. TCRbeta CDR3 regions were amplified from genomic DNA using the immunoSEQ Assay, a bias-controlled multiplex PCR. The source study handled its data this way. The number of nucleated cells in each sample was estimated by amplification of reference gene primers within the assay. Sequence reads were collapsed and filtered to measure the absolute abundance of every unique TCRbeta CDR3 rearrangement. For each sample, productive Simpson clonality was calculated by taking the square root of Simpson's diversity index across productive rearrangements. Held by TCRdb, this immuneACCESS table contains in-frame sequences only and omits some clones. Under half of the omission traces to an unresolved V gene where checked; the cause of the rest is unknown. Clonal size and the V and J genes are those of that table, whereas D and trimming came from the DNA. The sample table lists tens of thousands of clones, approximately 84% of them with a count of one. Of the sample, 36% is held by the ten largest clones.

General conclusions and limits of the study: The quantity of clinical and demographic metadata differed by source and by participant and was supplied without curation.

The TCR comes from a man between 65 and 85 years old with acute or convalescent COVID-19. The V and J genes are TRBV28 and TRBJ1-1; TRBD1 is a possible D gene, resting on 5 matching bases. Sequencing was performed on peripheral blood. The CDR3 reads CASSLGQGGTEAFF. The bases are TGTGCCAGCAGTTTGGGGCAGGGTGGCACTGAAGCTTTCTTT.